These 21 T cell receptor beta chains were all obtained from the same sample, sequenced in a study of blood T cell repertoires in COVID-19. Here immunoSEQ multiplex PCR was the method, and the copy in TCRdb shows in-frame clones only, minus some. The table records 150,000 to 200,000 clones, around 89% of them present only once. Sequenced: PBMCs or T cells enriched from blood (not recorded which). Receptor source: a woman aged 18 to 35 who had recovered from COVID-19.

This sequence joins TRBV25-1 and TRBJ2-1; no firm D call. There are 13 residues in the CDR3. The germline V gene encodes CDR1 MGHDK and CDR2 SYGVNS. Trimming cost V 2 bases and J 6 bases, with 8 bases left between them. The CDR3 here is CASSETGGNEQFF. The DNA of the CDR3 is TGTGCCAGCAGTGAAACGGGTGGCAATGAGCAGTTCTTC.

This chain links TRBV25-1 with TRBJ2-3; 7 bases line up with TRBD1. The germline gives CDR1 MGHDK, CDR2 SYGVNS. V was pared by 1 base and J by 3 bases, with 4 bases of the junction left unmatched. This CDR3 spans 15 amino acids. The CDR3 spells CASSESGQPTDTQYF. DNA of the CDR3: TGTGCCAGCAGTGAATCGGGACAGCCAACAGATACGCAGTATTTT.

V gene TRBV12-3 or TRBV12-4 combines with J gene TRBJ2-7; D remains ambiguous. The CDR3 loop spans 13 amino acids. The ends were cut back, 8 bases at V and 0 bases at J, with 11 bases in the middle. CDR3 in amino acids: CASSPSYSYEQYF. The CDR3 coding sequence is TGTGCCAGCTCCCCCAGTTACTCCTACGAGCAGTACTTC.

CDR3 sequence (DNA): TGTGCCAGCAGCTTGGGCCCTAGCGGGTTGCTCGACGAGCAGTACTTC. It yields the protein CASSLGPSGLLDEQYF. The V gene is TRBV11-3, the J gene TRBJ2-7; 8 bases agree with TRBD2. Germline assignment: CDR1 SGHNT and CDR2 YENEEA. The CDR3 totals 16 residues. V lost 3 bases and J lost 5; bases outside the gene matches: 12.

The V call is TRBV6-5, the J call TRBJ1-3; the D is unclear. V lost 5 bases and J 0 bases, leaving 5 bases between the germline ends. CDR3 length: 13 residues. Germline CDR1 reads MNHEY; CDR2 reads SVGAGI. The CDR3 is CASSLSSGNTIYF. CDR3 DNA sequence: TGTGCCAGCAGTCTCAGCTCTGGAAACACCATATATTTT.

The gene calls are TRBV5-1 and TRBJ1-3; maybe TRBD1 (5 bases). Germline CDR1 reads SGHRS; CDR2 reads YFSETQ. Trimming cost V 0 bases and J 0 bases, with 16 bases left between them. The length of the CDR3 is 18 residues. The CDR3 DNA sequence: TGCGCCAGCAGCTTGGCTGGAGCAGGGCGTAGCTCTGGAAACACCATATATTTT. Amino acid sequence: CASSLAGAGRSSGNTIYF.

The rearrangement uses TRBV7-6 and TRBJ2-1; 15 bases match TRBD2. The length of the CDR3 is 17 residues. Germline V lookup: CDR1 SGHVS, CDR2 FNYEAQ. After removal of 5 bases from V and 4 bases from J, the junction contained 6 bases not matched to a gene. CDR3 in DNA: TGTGCCAGCAGCCTTGGGACTAGCGGGAGGATATACAATGAGCAGTTCTTC. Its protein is CASSLGTSGRIYNEQFF. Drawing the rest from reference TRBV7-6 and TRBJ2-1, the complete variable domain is GAGVSQSPRYKVTKRGQDVALRCDPISGHVSLYWYRQALGQGPEFLTYFNYEAQQDKSGLPNDRFSAERPEGSISTLTIQRTEQRDSAMYRCASSLGTSGRIYNEQFFGPGTRLTVL.

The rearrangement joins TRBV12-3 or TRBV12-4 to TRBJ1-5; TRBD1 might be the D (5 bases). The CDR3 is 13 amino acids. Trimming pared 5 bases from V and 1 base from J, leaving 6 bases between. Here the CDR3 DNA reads TGTGCCAGCAGTGACAGAAGCAATCAGCCCCAGCATTTT. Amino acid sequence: CASSDRSNQPQHF.

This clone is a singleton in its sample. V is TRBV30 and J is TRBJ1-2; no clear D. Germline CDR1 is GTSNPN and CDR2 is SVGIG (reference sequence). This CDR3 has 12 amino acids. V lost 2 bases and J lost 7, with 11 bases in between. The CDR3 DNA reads TGTGCCTGGAGTAAAGTAGAGAGTGGCTACACCTTC. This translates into CAWSKVESGYTF.

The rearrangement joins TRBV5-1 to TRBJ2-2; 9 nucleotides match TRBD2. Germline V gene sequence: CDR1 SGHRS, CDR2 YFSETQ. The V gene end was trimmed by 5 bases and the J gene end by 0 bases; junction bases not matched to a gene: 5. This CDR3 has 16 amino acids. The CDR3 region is CASSSSGKANTGELFF. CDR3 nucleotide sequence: TGCGCCAGCAGTTCTAGCGGGAAAGCGAACACCGGGGAGCTGTTTTTT.

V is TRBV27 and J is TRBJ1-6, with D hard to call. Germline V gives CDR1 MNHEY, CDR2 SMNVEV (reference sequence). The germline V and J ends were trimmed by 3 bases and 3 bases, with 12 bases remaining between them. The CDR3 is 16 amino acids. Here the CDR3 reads CASSLSGFDYNSPLHF. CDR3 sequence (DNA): TGTGCCAGCAGTTTGAGCGGTTTTGACTATAATTCACCCCTCCACTTT.

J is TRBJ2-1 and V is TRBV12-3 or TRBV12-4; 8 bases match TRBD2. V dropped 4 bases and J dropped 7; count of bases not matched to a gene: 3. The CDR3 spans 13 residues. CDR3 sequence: CASSSSGGNEQFF. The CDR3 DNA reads TGTGCCAGCAGTTCCTCGGGGGGGAATGAGCAGTTCTTC.

The CDR3 here is CASSSGTGPHTDTQYF. CDR3 sequence (DNA): TGTGCCAGCAGCTCAGGGACAGGGCCCCACACAGATACGCAGTATTTT. The chain employs TRBV11-2 and TRBJ2-3, with 9 bases aligning to TRBD1. The germline V gene encodes CDR1 SGHAT and CDR2 FQNNGV. J gave up 2 bases and V 4 bases, and 7 bases lay outside the gene matches. The CDR3 spans 16 residues.

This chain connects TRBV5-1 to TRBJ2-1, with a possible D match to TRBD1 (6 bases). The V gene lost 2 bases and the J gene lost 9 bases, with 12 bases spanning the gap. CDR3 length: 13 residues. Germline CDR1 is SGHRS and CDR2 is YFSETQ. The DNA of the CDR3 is TGCGCCAGCAGCTTCCTGGGGGCGGGTGAGCAGTTCTTC. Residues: CASSFLGAGEQFF.

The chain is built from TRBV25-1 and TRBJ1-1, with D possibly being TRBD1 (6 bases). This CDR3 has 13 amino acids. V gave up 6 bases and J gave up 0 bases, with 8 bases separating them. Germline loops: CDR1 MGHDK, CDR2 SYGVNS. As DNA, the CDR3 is TGTGCCAGCAGGGACAGCTTGAACACTGAAGCTTTCTTT. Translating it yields CASRDSLNTEAFF.

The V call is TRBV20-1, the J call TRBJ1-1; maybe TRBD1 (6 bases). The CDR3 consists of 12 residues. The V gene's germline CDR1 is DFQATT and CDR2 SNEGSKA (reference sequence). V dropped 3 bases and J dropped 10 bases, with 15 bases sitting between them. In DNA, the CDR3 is TGCAGTGCTAGTGTCGGGGGGGCGGGAGCTTTCTTT. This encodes CSASVGGAGAFF.

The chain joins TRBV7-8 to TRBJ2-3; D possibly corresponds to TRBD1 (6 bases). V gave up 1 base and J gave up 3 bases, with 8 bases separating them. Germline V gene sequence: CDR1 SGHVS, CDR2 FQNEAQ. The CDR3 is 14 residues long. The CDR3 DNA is TGTGCCAGCAGCTTAGACAGGGTGACAGATACGCAGTATTTT. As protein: CASSLDRVTDTQYF. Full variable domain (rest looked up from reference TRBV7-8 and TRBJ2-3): GAGVSQSPRYKVAKRGQDVALRCDPISGHVSLFWYQQALGQGPEFLTYFQNEAQLDKSGLPSDRFFAERPEGSVSTLKIQRTQQEDSAVYLCASSLDRVTDTQYFGPGTRLTVL.

The CDR3 DNA reads as TGTGCCAGTAGTATTCCAGGGGGAGAGACCCAGTACTTC. Amino acid sequence: CASSIPGGETQYF. The chain couples TRBV19 to TRBJ2-5; 7 bases fit TRBD1. CDR3 length: 13 residues. Germline CDR1 LNHDA, CDR2 SQIVND (reference sequence). V gave up 3 bases and J gave up 4 bases; unmatched junction bases: 2. Drawing the rest from reference TRBV19 and TRBJ2-5, the complete variable domain is DGGITQSPKYLFRKEGQNVTLSCEQNLNHDAMYWYRQDPGQGLRLIYYSQIVNDFQKGDIAEGYSVSREKKESFPLTVTSAQKNPTAFYLCASSIPGGETQYFGPGTRLLVL.

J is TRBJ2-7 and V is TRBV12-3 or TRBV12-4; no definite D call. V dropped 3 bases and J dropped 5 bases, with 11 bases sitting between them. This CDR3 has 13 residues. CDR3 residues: CASSLGRNNEQYF. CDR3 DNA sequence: TGTGCCAGCAGTTTGGGCCGGAATAACGAGCAGTACTTC.

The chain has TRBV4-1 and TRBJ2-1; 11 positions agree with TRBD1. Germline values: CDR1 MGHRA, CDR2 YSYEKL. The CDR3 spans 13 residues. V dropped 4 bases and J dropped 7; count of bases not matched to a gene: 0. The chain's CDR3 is CASSRDRGNEQFF. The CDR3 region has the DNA TGCGCCAGCAGCCGGGACAGGGGGAATGAGCAGTTCTTC.

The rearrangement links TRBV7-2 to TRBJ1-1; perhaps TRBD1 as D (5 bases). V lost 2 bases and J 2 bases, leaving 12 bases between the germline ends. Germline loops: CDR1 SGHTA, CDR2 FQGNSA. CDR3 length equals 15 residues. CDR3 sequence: CASSLLIGVNTEAFF. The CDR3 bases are TGTGCCAGCAGCTTACTTATAGGGGTCAACACTGAAGCTTTCTTT.